This T cell receptor (beta chain) appears in the sequencing data of a study of graft-versus-host responses after intestinal transplantation. Study context: Among the recipients, transplants were multivisceral, liver-intestinal, or isolated intestinal.

The V gene lost 4 bases and the J gene lost 9 bases, with 13 bases spanning the gap. The germline CDR1 and CDR2 sequences are SEHNR and FQNEAQ (reference sequence). CDR3 length: 12 residues. Comment on this clone: The antigen remains unidentified.

Produced via immunoSEQ multiplex PCR; TCRdb's table is partial and in-frame only. The sample has tens of thousands of clones; 90% to 95% are singletons. Study-wide results and limits: Early post-transplant falls in HvG clones accompanied the peak levels of circulating GvH clones.

Sequences were derived from unstimulated CD8+ T cells sorted from spleen or lymph node cells, sampled before intestinal transplant. The sequence was obtained from a human donor who received an intestinal transplant. V gene TRBV7-9 combines with J gene TRBJ2-7; D is undetermined. The CDR3: CASSSDRNGQYF. The CDR3 nucleotides are TGTGCCAGCAGCTCCGACCGTAACGGGCAGTACTTC.